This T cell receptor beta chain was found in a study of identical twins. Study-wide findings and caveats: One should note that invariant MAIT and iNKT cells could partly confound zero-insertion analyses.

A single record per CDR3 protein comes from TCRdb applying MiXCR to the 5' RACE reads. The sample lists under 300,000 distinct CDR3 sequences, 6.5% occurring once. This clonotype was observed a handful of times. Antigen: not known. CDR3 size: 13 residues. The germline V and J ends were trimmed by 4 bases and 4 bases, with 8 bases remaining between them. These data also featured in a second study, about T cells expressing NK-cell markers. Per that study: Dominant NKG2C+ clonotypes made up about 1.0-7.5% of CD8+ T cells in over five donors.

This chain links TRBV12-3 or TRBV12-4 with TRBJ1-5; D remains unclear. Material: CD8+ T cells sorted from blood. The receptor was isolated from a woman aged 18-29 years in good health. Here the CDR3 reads CASSSGRNQPQHF. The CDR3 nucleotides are TGTGCCAGCAGTTCGGGGAGGAATCAGCCCCAGCATTTT.